The 24 T cell receptor beta chains in this list originate from one sample, sequenced in a study of blood T cell repertoires in COVID-19. Produced via immunoSEQ multiplex PCR; TCRdb's table is partial and in-frame only. Altogether 75,000 to 100,000 clones are present, around 72% being singletons, with the ten largest covering around a quarter. Sequencing was carried out using peripheral blood. The receptors shown here come from a man between 70 and 80 years old with acute or convalescent COVID-19.

This clone has only a few counts. The rearrangement joins TRBV3-1 (or the pseudogene TRBV3-2) to TRBJ2-7, with D perhaps TRBD2 (6 bases). The CDR3 is 16 amino acids. Germline loops: CDR1 LGHDT, CDR2 YNNKEL (reference sequence). V gave up 1 base and J gave up 2 bases, with 15 bases separating them. As DNA, the CDR3 is TGTGCCAGCAGCCAAGCCCCGGGAGAGAGCCCCTACGAGCAGTACTTC. Its translation is CASSQAPGESPYEQYF.

V usage is TRBV11-3 and J usage is TRBJ2-7, with 10 bases fitting TRBD2. The CDR3 loop spans 14 amino acids. Trimming took 5 bases from V and 5 from J; bases not matched to a gene: 6. Germline CDR1 SGHNT, CDR2 YENEEA. CDR3 DNA: TGTGCCAGCAGCCGGCTAGCGGGAGCCAACGAGCAGTACTTC. It specifies CASSRLAGANEQYF.

The chain carries TRBV5-1 and TRBJ2-5, with D possibly TRBD2 on 6 matching bases. Germline lookup yields CDR1 SGHRS and CDR2 YFSETQ. The CDR3 consists of 14 residues. Trimming took off 2 bases at V and 0 bases at J, with 8 bases between the two ends. The CDR3 is CASSLLADQETQYF. CDR3 coding DNA: TGCGCCAGCAGCTTATTAGCGGACCAAGAGACCCAGTACTTC.

The chain combines TRBV7-3 with TRBJ2-4; 8 nucleotides align to TRBD1. The CDR3 length is 14 residues. Trimming took 2 bases from V and 6 from J; bases not matched to a gene: 3. CDR1 and CDR2 (germline): SGHTA, FQGTGA. DNA for the CDR3: TGTGCCAGCAGCTTAGGACAGGGATCAAACATTCAGTACTTC. It is translated as CASSLGQGSNIQYF.

The V and J genes are TRBV6-5 and TRBJ2-3; 7 bases agree with TRBD1. CDR1 MNHEY and CDR2 SVGAGI come from the germline V gene. The CDR3 spans 15 residues. V gave up 4 bases and J gave up 0 bases; unmatched junction bases: 4. In DNA, the CDR3 is TGTGCCAGCAGTTCTCGGGGACAGAGCACAGATACGCAGTATTTT. Protein product: CASSSRGQSTDTQYF.

This chain uses TRBV24-1 with TRBJ1-5; 8 positions agree with TRBD1. The V gene's germline CDR1 is KGHDR and CDR2 SFDVKD. V lost 5 bases and J lost 2; bases outside the gene matches: 13. This CDR3 spans 18 amino acids. The CDR3 nucleotides are TGTGCCACCAGTGCGTTAGACTCAGGGGGCACGCGCAATCAGCCCCAGCATTTT. It is translated as CATSALDSGGTRNQPQHF.

V and J are TRBV18 and TRBJ2-3, with a possible D match to TRBD2 (5 bases). The germline V and J ends were trimmed by 3 bases and 2 bases, with 9 bases remaining between them. The germline CDR1 and CDR2 sequences are KGHSH and LQKENI. This CDR3 contains 14 residues. Written as DNA, the CDR3 is TGTGCCAGCTCACCGAGCGGACTCACAGATACGCAGTATTTT. It is translated as CASSPSGLTDTQYF.

As for this clone: One end of the junction is discordant with germline, which a read error may explain. The rearrangement links TRBV28 to TRBJ1-6, with 7 positions matching TRBD1. From germline, CDR1 is MDHEN and CDR2 SYDVKM. The CDR3 loop spans 15 amino acids. Written as DNA, the CDR3 is TGTTCCAGCAGTTCCGGACAGGTGGTGAATTCACCCCTCCACTTT. This sequence encodes CSSSSGQVVNSPLHF. Combining the CDR3 with reference TRBV28 and TRBJ1-6 gives the whole variable domain DVKVTQSSRYLVKRTGEKVFLECVQDMDHENMFWYRQDPGLGLRLIYFSYDVKMKEKGDIPEGYSVSREKKERFSLILESASTNQTSMYLCSSSSGQVVNSPLHFGNGTRLTVT.

V and J are TRBV5-4 and TRBJ2-3; D unclear. Per the germline V gene, CDR1 is SGHNT and CDR2 is YYREEE (reference sequence). Trimming took 0 bases from V and 4 from J, leaving 6 bases between them. This CDR3 has 13 residues. CDR3 nucleotides: TGTGCCAGCAGCTTGGGGCCACCAGATACGCAGTATTTT. This translates into CASSLGPPDTQYF.

The V call is TRBV2, the J call TRBJ1-1; D might be TRBD1 (6 bases). V was shortened by 4 bases and J by 5 bases, with 14 bases between the two germline ends. Germline V gene data show CDR1 as SNHLY and CDR2 as FYNNEI. The CDR3 has 14 amino acids. The CDR3, as DNA: TGTGCCAGCAGTGGGGCAGGGGCAGCGACTGAAGCTTTCTTT. It codes for CASSGAGAATEAFF.

A single count supports this clone. The chain links TRBV29-1 to TRBJ2-3; no definite D call. V dropped 8 bases and J dropped 0 bases, with 15 bases sitting between them. CDR3 size: 14 residues. The germline V gene encodes CDR1 SQVTM and CDR2 ANQGSEA. CDR3 bases: TGCAGCATTTTGCGGTCGGCAAGCACAGATACGCAGTATTTT. Translated: CSILRSASTDTQYF.

The chain carries TRBV3-1 (or the pseudogene TRBV3-2) and TRBJ1-2; D is unresolved. This CDR3 contains 13 residues. Per the germline V gene, CDR1 is LGHDT and CDR2 is YNNKEL (reference sequence). The V end lost 1 base, the J end lost 13 bases, and 16 bases lay between the germline ends. The CDR3 loop is CASSQGRIAQPTF. The DNA of the CDR3 is TGTGCCAGCAGCCAAGGGAGGATAGCGCAGCCCACCTTC.

The chain couples TRBV3-1 (or the pseudogene TRBV3-2) to TRBJ2-7; 7 bases map to TRBD2. V was clipped by 2 bases and J by 2 bases; unmatched bases: 6. Germline CDR1 and CDR2: LGHDT and YNNKEL (reference sequence). CDR3 size: 15 residues. CDR3 residues: CASSQSGGGPYEQYF. The CDR3 DNA reads TGTGCCAGCAGCCAATCTGGGGGAGGGCCCTACGAGCAGTACTTC.

The V call is TRBV30, the J call TRBJ2-5; 11 bases agree with TRBD2. The CDR3 runs 15 residues. The V gene end was trimmed by 5 bases and the J gene end by 5 bases; junction bases not matched to a gene: 10. Germline CDR1 and CDR2: GTSNPN and SVGIG (reference sequence). CDR3 DNA: TGTGCCTGGGGTTGGGATTCTAGCGGGAGGGAGACCCAGTACTTC. Its protein product is CAWGWDSSGRETQYF.

The J gene is TRBJ2-3, the V gene TRBV28; 7 positions agree with TRBD2. CDR1 is MDHEN and CDR2 is SYDVKM in the germline V gene. With V trimmed by 8 bases and J by 2 bases, 13 bases remained unmatched. The CDR3 is 16 amino acids. Here the CDR3 reads CASVPGGRRFTDTQYF. Here the CDR3 DNA reads TGTGCCAGCGTTCCGGGAGGACGCCGGTTCACAGATACGCAGTATTTT.

The genes are TRBV11-1 and TRBJ2-7; 7 bases line up with TRBD2. Germline CDR1 is SGHAT and CDR2 is FQDESV (reference sequence). The CDR3 sequence is 15 residues long. V dropped 1 base and J dropped 4; count of bases not matched to a gene: 7. The CDR3 is CASSLVGGRWYEQYF. The CDR3 DNA reads TGTGCCAGCAGCTTAGTAGGCGGGAGATGGTACGAGCAGTACTTC.

The rearrangement joins TRBV30 to TRBJ2-3; no definite D call. CDR3 length: 13 amino acids. From germline, CDR1 is GTSNPN and CDR2 SVGIG (reference sequence). V lost 0 bases and J lost 6, with 10 bases in between. CDR3: CAWSVSRVDTQYF. The CDR3 DNA reads TGTGCCTGGAGTGTAAGCCGGGTGGATACGCAGTATTTT.

The genes are TRBV28 and TRBJ2-1; 9 bases are shared with TRBD2. CDR3 size: 15 residues. Germline V lookup: CDR1 MDHEN, CDR2 SYDVKM. V shed 5 bases, J shed 3 bases, and the junction held 5 bases outside the gene matches. CDR3 sequence: CASSVAGASYNEQFF. CDR3 nucleotides: TGTGCCAGCAGTGTAGCGGGAGCGAGCTACAATGAGCAGTTCTTC.

This chain links TRBV28 with TRBJ2-2; possible D gene TRBD1, 6 bases. The germline V gene encodes CDR1 MDHEN and CDR2 SYDVKM. Trimming pared 7 bases from V and 1 base from J, leaving 19 bases between. The CDR3 is 17 residues long. DNA for the CDR3: TGTGCCAGCACTCACCTAGGGACAACAGAGAACACCGGGGAGCTGTTTTTT. Encoded protein: CASTHLGTTENTGELFF.

This clone turned up a few times. V gene TRBV11-3 combines with J gene TRBJ2-2; D remains ambiguous. The CDR3 totals 13 residues. V lost 5 bases, J lost 7 bases, and 11 bases lay in between. Germline CDR1 and CDR2: SGHNT and YENEEA. In DNA form, the CDR3 reads TGTGCCAGCAGCCGGGTATCCCTCGGGGAGCTGTTTTTT. It is translated as CASSRVSLGELFF.

This sequence joins TRBV6-5 and TRBJ1-3; TRBD1 matches 7 bases. The V gene's germline CDR1 is MNHEY and CDR2 SVGAGI. J gave up 0 bases and V 6 bases, and 5 bases lay outside the gene matches. This CDR3 comprises 15 residues. Written as DNA, the CDR3 is TGTGCCAGCAGCGCCGGGACAGCCTCTGGAAACACCATATATTTT. Translated, it gives CASSAGTASGNTIYF.

Worth noting for this clone: Additional DNA sequences in this sample encode the identical CDR3. CDR3 residues: CASSLGQTNYGYTF. DNA for the CDR3: TGTGCCAGCAGTTTGGGACAGACTAACTATGGCTACACCTTC. This chain connects TRBV28 to TRBJ1-2, with TRBD1 matching over 7 bases. CDR3 size: 14 residues. With V trimmed by 3 bases and J by 0 bases, 1 base remained unmatched. Germline V gene lookup returns CDR1 MDHEN and CDR2 SYDVKM.

The chain is built from TRBV4-1 and TRBJ2-5; weak D call: TRBD2 (5 bases). The germline V gene encodes CDR1 MGHRA and CDR2 YSYEKL. V shed 5 bases and J shed 5 bases, with 15 bases lying between them. This CDR3 spans 14 amino acids. Here the CDR3 reads CASSSLWRVETQYF. The DNA for the CDR3 is TGCGCCAGCAGCTCCCTCTGGCGGGTGGAGACCCAGTACTTC.

This chain joins TRBV9 and TRBJ1-6; unclear D gene. Per germline, CDR1 SGDLS and CDR2 YYNGEE. The CDR3 totals 15 residues. Trimming removed 6 bases at V and 0 bases at J, with 10 bases between. The CDR3: CASNLGSSYNSPLHF. The CDR3 DNA sequence: TGTGCCAGCAATCTAGGGAGCTCCTATAATTCACCCCTCCACTTT.